This TCR beta chain came from a study of cytomegalovirus exposure and HLA in healthy donors. As to this clone: Its antigen is as yet unknown.

CDR3 length: 14 amino acids. Trimming cost V 3 bases and J 2 bases; bases outside gene matches: 5. Germline V lookup: CDR1 SGDLS, CDR2 YYNGEE. Study results and limitations: Most of the TCR beta V segments (in an earlier analysis) were productive either about 87% or about 30% of the time. A later analysis linked a missense DCLRE1C variant to TCR beta V- and J-gene trimming.

The PCR ran on 60 Vbeta and 13 Jbeta primers. Assay used: immunoSEQ multiplex PCR; TCRdb lists only in-frame clones, some missing. Here the sample spans about 110,000 clones, around 72% being singletons. The receptor's source is a woman between 40 and 50 years old in good health and CMV-seropositive. This sequence joins TRBV9 and TRBJ2-7; TRBD1 aligns across 7 bases. Sequenced input: PBMCs. The CDR3 region has the DNA TGTGCCAGCAGCGACGGGACAGCCCCCTACGAGCAGTACTTC. This sequence encodes CASSDGTAPYEQYF.